This T cell receptor beta chain is from a study of blood T cell repertoires in COVID-19. Seattle-derived patients entered the study during active infection and were followed longitudinally. The repertoire was sequenced with immunoSEQ multiplex PCR; TCRdb's copy has only in-frame clones and lacks some. The data show approximately 460,000 clones, roughly 89% seen once. In germline, CDR1 is GTSNPN, CDR2 SVGIG (reference sequence). V lost 0 bases and J lost 5, with 17 bases in between. The length of the CDR3 is 15 residues. The chain couples TRBV30 to TRBJ2-7, with TRBD1 as a possible D gene (5 bases). This clonotype was obtained from a man younger than 30 with COVID-19, enrolled during active disease. Sequencing was performed on peripheral blood. The CDR3 nucleotides read TGTGCCTGGAGTGTAATTCATCAGGGCCGCAACGAGCAGTACTTC. Translated, it gives CAWSVIHQGRNEQYF.